The 20 T cell receptor beta chains given below trace back to one sample, sequenced in a study of cytomegalovirus exposure and HLA in healthy donors. The primer mix had 60 Vbeta and 13 Jbeta primers. Sequenced by immunoSEQ multiplex PCR; TCRdb stores in-frame clones only, minus some. The table shows about 130,000 clones, with 75% occurring only once. Sequenced material: PBMCs. Receptors originate from a woman between 50 and 59 years old in good health and CMV-seronegative.

J is TRBJ2-1 and V is TRBV10-3; D not resolved. Trimming stripped 0 bases from V and 4 bases from J, with 4 bases between. Germline V lookup: CDR1 ENHRY, CDR2 SYGVKD. CDR3 length equals 13 residues. The CDR3 protein is CAISESPYNEQFF. The CDR3, as DNA: TGTGCCATCAGTGAGTCCCCGTACAATGAGCAGTTCTTC.

This clone was picked up a small number of times. The chain is built from TRBV2 and TRBJ2-3; weak D call: TRBD2 (5 bases). Trimming cost V 8 bases and J 2 bases, with 14 bases left between them. CDR1 and CDR2 from the germline V gene are SNHLY and FYNNEI. This CDR3 is 14 amino acids long. CDR3 protein: CASGRGLVTDTQYF. Here the CDR3 DNA reads TGTGCCAGCGGCCGTGGACTTGTCACAGATACGCAGTATTTT.

The V and J genes are TRBV5-1 and TRBJ2-3, with D possibly TRBD1 on 6 matching bases. CDR3 size: 14 residues. Trimming pared 1 base from V and 5 bases from J, leaving 11 bases between. Germline CDR1 SGHRS, CDR2 YFSETQ. The chain's CDR3 is CASSLLGAVDTQYF. In DNA form, the CDR3 reads TGCGCCAGCAGCTTGTTGGGGGCGGTAGATACGCAGTATTTT. Looking up the rest from reference TRBV5-1 and TRBJ2-3 gives the full variable domain: KAGVTQTPRYLIKTRGQQVTLSCSPISGHRSVSWYQQTPGQGLQFLFEYFSETQRNKGNFPGRFSGRQFSNSRSEMNVSTLELGDSALYLCASSLLGAVDTQYFGPGTRLTVL.

The chain has TRBV27 and TRBJ2-7; D is perhaps TRBD2 (6 bases). The CDR3 consists of 13 residues. Germline CDR1 is MNHEY and CDR2 is SMNVEV (reference sequence). V shed 8 bases and J shed 3 bases, with 14 bases lying between them. The CDR3: CASGQWGDYEQYF. Here the CDR3 DNA reads TGTGCCAGCGGGCAATGGGGGGACTACGAGCAGTACTTC.

A word on this clone: The junction does not match germline at one end; this may be a read error. J is TRBJ2-7 and V is TRBV7-2; D is unclear. Germline lookup yields CDR1 SGHTA and CDR2 FQGNSA. The CDR3 is made up of 15 amino acids. In DNA, the CDR3 is TGTGCCAGCAGCTTAGCGCATCGCGGATCCGACGAGCGGTACTTC. This codes for CASSLAHRGSDERYF.

The chain carries TRBV7-9 and TRBJ2-5; D is possibly TRBD1 (6 bases). With 4 bases removed from V and 4 bases from J, the gap between germline ends came to 13 bases. The CDR3 is 14 amino acids. Germline CDR1 is SEHNR and CDR2 is FQNEAQ (reference sequence). The CDR3: CASSSAIGGETQYF. CDR3 DNA: TGTGCCAGCAGCTCTGCCATAGGGGGAGAGACCCAGTACTTC.

This chain connects TRBV4-1 to TRBJ1-3; D is possibly TRBD1 (6 bases). The germline CDR1 and CDR2 sequences are MGHRA and YSYEKL. Trimming left V 1 base short and J 2 bases short, with 15 bases between. The CDR3 has 17 amino acids. CDR3 region: CASSQAPSDSPGNTIYF. The CDR3 DNA is TGCGCCAGCAGCCAAGCCCCCTCGGACAGTCCTGGAAACACCATATATTTT.

This clone was recorded once. V gene TRBV4-1 combines with J gene TRBJ1-4; TRBD1 might be the D (6 bases). Trimming cost V 5 bases and J 5 bases, with 21 bases left between them. The CDR3 has 17 amino acids. Germline V gives CDR1 MGHRA, CDR2 YSYEKL. The CDR3 is CASSGLIRDISNEKLFF. The CDR3 bases are TGCGCCAGCAGCGGTCTGATCCGGGACATAAGCAATGAAAAACTGTTTTTT.

This clone has a single count. The chain recombines TRBV28 with TRBJ1-3; D remains unclear. This CDR3 has 15 amino acids. Trimming shortened V by 3 bases and J by 0 bases, and 9 bases separated the two germline ends. From germline, CDR1 is MDHEN and CDR2 SYDVKM. The CDR3 protein is CASSFPGNSGNTIYF. DNA of the CDR3: TGTGCCAGCAGTTTTCCGGGGAACTCTGGAAACACCATATATTTT.

The CDR3 DNA is TGTGCCATCAGTGATCCGGGACTAGCGGGAAGGAATGAGCAGTTCTTC. It encodes CAISDPGLAGRNEQFF. V and J are TRBV10-3 and TRBJ2-1, with 13 bases fitting TRBD2. J was trimmed by 7 bases and V by 3 bases; bases with no gene match: 6. The germline V gene has CDR1 ENHRY and CDR2 SYGVKD. The CDR3 extends over 16 amino acids.

The rearrangement links TRBV7-9 to TRBJ2-1; 11 nucleotides line up with TRBD1. J gave up 2 bases and V 3 bases, and 9 bases lay outside the gene matches. Germline V gene sequence: CDR1 SEHNR, CDR2 FQNEAQ (reference sequence). The CDR3 length is 18 residues. This CDR3 is CASSFLIRDRGAYNEQFF. In DNA form, the CDR3 reads TGTGCCAGCAGCTTCCTAATTCGGGACAGGGGGGCCTACAATGAGCAGTTCTTC. Combining the CDR3 with reference TRBV7-9 and TRBJ2-1 gives the whole variable domain DTGVSQNPRHKITKRGQNVTFRCDPISEHNRLYWYRQTLGQGPEFLTYFQNEAQLEKSRLLSDRFSAERPKGSFSTLEIQRTEQGDSAMYLCASSFLIRDRGAYNEQFFGPGTRLTVL.

This clone was observed a single time. The rearrangement joins TRBV7-2 to TRBJ2-1; TRBD1 matches 10 bases. With 4 bases clipped from V and 10 bases from J, the junction kept 10 bases outside the gene matches. The CDR3 totals 15 residues. Germline CDR1 reads SGHTA; CDR2 reads FQGNSA. CDR3 region: CASSSTGTGAGEQFF. CDR3 bases: TGTGCCAGCAGCTCAACCGGGACAGGGGCAGGCGAGCAGTTCTTC.

To note about this clone: Mismatch with germline at one junction end may stem from a read error. V usage is TRBV16 and J usage is TRBJ1-6; 7 bases fit TRBD1. Germline CDR1 is KGHSY and CDR2 is FQNENV. This CDR3 has 16 residues. CDR3 amino acids: CASSQLETGYSSPLHF. The CDR3 DNA reads as TGTGCCAGCAGCCAATTGGAGACAGGGTATAGTTCACCCCTCCACTTT.

The J gene is TRBJ2-2, the V gene TRBV19; TRBD2 might be the D (6 bases). This CDR3 region has 20 residues. V lost 5 bases, J lost 5 bases, and 30 bases lay in between. The germline CDR1 and CDR2 sequences are LNHDA and SQIVND (reference sequence). Here the CDR3 DNA reads TGTGCCAGTAGTGGTGTGGCGGGTAGTAGGAGACGGGCGGGGACCGGGGAGCTGTTTTTT. Protein sequence: CASSGVAGSRRRAGTGELFF.

This clone was counted only a few times. The chain carries TRBV27 and TRBJ2-3, with TRBD2 matching over 11 bases. CDR3 length: 15 amino acids. The junction had 4 bases not matched to a gene; V was cut back by 6 bases and J by 2 bases. Germline-derived CDR1 and CDR2 are MNHEY and SMNVEV (reference sequence). The CDR3 protein is CASRRLAGLTDTQYF. CDR3 DNA sequence: TGTGCCAGCAGGCGACTAGCGGGGCTCACAGATACGCAGTATTTT.

The chain employs TRBV18 and TRBJ2-5; 7 nucleotides line up with TRBD1. CDR3 length: 14 residues. The ends lost 3 bases at V and 5 bases at J; junction bases unmatched: 6. CDR1 KGHSH and CDR2 LQKENI come from the germline V gene. CDR3 sequence reads: CASSPGTAWETQYF. For the CDR3, the DNA is TGTGCCAGCTCACCGGGGACAGCCTGGGAGACCCAGTACTTC.

This chain links TRBV6-1 with TRBJ1-1; no definite D call. V was cut by 8 bases and J by 7 bases, with 14 bases left in between. The germline CDR1 and CDR2 sequences are MNHNS and SASEGT. This CDR3 spans 12 amino acids. The CDR3 spells CASPRELHEAFF. The CDR3 nucleotides read TGTGCCAGCCCACGGGAACTACATGAAGCTTTCTTT.

The chain combines TRBV19 with TRBJ2-7; 12 bases map to TRBD2. There are 15 residues in the CDR3. J gave up 2 bases and V 5 bases, and 4 bases lay outside the gene matches. Germline CDR1 and CDR2: LNHDA and SQIVND (reference sequence). The CDR3 here is CASSFGLAGTYEQYF. In DNA form, the CDR3 reads TGTGCCAGTAGTTTCGGACTAGCGGGGACCTACGAGCAGTACTTC.

The chain couples TRBV9 to TRBJ1-2; 9 positions match TRBD1. Unmatched junction bases numbered 7, after V lost 2 bases and J lost 5 bases. This CDR3 spans 15 amino acids. CDR1 and CDR2 from the germline V gene are SGDLS and YYNGEE. The CDR3 nucleotides read TGTGCCAGCAGCGTCGGACAGGGGTGGGTTTATGGCTACACCTTC. This gives the protein CASSVGQGWVYGYTF.

The chain is built from TRBV19 and TRBJ2-2, with D tentatively TRBD2 (6 bases). This CDR3 contains 14 residues. Germline V gives CDR1 LNHDA, CDR2 SQIVND (reference sequence). V dropped 5 bases and J dropped 7 bases, with 14 bases sitting between them. In nucleotides, the CDR3 is TGTGCCAGTAGTCCCCGGACTAACCTCGGGGAGCTGTTTTTT. Encoded protein: CASSPRTNLGELFF. The full variable domain, in which reference TRBV19 and TRBJ2-2 provide the parts outside the CDR3, is DGGITQSPKYLFRKEGQNVTLSCEQNLNHDAMYWYRQDPGQGLRLIYYSQIVNDFQKGDIAEGYSVSREKKESFPLTVTSAQKNPTAFYLCASSPRTNLGELFFGEGSRLTVL.